Listed below are T cell receptor beta chains from one sample, sequenced in a study of cytomegalovirus exposure and HLA in healthy donors. Method: immunoSEQ multiplex PCR; TCRdb's copy keeps in-frame clones and lacks some. This table holds about 150,000 clones, approximately 74% found once. The sample was PBMCs. Receptors were obtained from a man under 40 in good health and CMV-seronegative. CDR3s include the opening cysteine and the closing phenylalanine or tryptophan. D genes are given only for firm matches. For some rows the clone size is stated as once, few or many, or as a class when expanded; others skip it.

V	J	size	D	DNA	CDR3
TRBV7-6	TRBJ2-3	NA	NA	TGTGCCAGCAGTATTGGCAGGCAGCCCACAGATACGCAGTATTTT	CASSIGRQPTDTQYF
TRBV6-5	TRBJ2-7	NA	TRBD1	TGTGCCAGCAGCCAAGGACAGGGGTCTGTCTACGAGCAGTACTTC	CASSQGQGSVYEQYF
TRBV5-6	TRBJ1-2	once	NA	TGTGCCAGCAGCAGCTCCGGGACACCTGCTGGAGGCTACCCCTTC	CASSSSGTPAGGYPF
TRBV6-5	TRBJ1-2	NA	TRBD1	TGTGCCAGCAGTTCTACAGGGGCGACTTATGGCTACACCTTC	CASSSTGATYGYTF
TRBV7-9	TRBJ1-1	NA	NA	TGTGCCAGCAGCTTAGAGGGAGGGGGCACTGAAGCTTTCTTT	CASSLEGGGTEAFF
TRBV5-1	TRBJ1-6	once	NA	TGCGCCAGCAGCTTGGAACAGTATTCACCCCTCCACTTT	CASSLEQYSPLHF
TRBV28	TRBJ2-2	NA	NA	TGTGCCAGCAAGCAGGGAGGCACCGGGGAGCTGTTTTTT	CASKQGGTGELFF
TRBV7-6	TRBJ2-5	NA	NA	TGTGCCAGCAGCCCTGAGAACTATCAAGGGACCCAGTACTTC	CASSPENYQGTQYF
TRBV7-2	TRBJ2-3	NA	TRBD2	TGTGCCAGCAGGCGACTAGCGGGGGGGCTCACAGATACGCAGTATTTT	CASRRLAGGLTDTQYF
TRBV10-1	TRBJ1-1	NA	TRBD1	TGCGCCAGCAGGCCCGAACCCGACAGGGGGCATAGGAACACTGAAGCTTTCTTT	CASRPEPDRGHRNTEAFF
TRBV28	TRBJ1-5	NA	NA	TGTGCCAGCAGGCAGAGTAGGGGGACGCATCAGCCCCAGCATTTT	CASRQSRGTHQPQHF
TRBV5-1	TRBJ2-1	NA	TRBD1	TGCGCCAGCAGCGTCAGGACAGGGGGCTTCAATGAGCAGTTCTTC	CASSVRTGGFNEQFF
TRBV10-2	TRBJ1-6	few	NA	TGCGCCAGCAGGTTCGTGGAGACCAATTCACCCCTCCACTTT	CASRFVETNSPLHF
TRBV6-1	TRBJ1-5	NA	TRBD1	TGTGCCAGCAGTGACGGACAGGGGGATCAGCCCCAGCATTTT	CASSDGQGDQPQHF
TRBV15	TRBJ2-5	NA	NA	TGTGCCACCAGCAGAGGAGGGGGCCAAGAGACCCAGTACTTC	CATSRGGGQETQYF
TRBV11-3	TRBJ2-5	NA	NA	TGTGCCAGCAGCTTCTCCAGGGGCGAAGAGACCCAGTACTTC	CASSFSRGEETQYF
TRBV28	TRBJ1-1	NA	TRBD1	TGTGCCAGCAGCGACAGGGGGAGGGGGAACACTGAAGCTTTCTTT	CASSDRGRGNTEAFF
TRBV6-9	TRBJ1-1	few	TRBD1	TGTGCCAGCAGTCTGGGACAGGGCACTGAAGCTTTCTTT	CASSLGQGTEAFF
TRBV6-5	TRBJ2-1	NA	TRBD2	TGTGCCAGCAGTTTACTAGCGGGGGGGCTCAATGAGCAGTTCTTC	CASSLLAGGLNEQFF
TRBV10-3	TRBJ1-3	NA	NA	TGTGCCATCAGGGACAACAGCTCTGGAAACACCATATATTTT	CAIRDNSSGNTIYF
TRBV10-2	TRBJ1-6	NA	NA	TGCGCCACCCGAGGGACTGCCAATTCACCCCTCCACTTT	CATRGTANSPLHF
TRBV7-9	TRBJ2-1	NA	NA	TGTGCCAGCAGGGGAGCGGATTTCTACAATGAGCAGTTCTTC	CASRGADFYNEQFF
TRBV2	TRBJ1-2	NA	NA	TGTGCCAGCAGTGAAGGCCGTACCCGGGGAGGAGGCTACACCTTC	CASSEGRTRGGGYTF
TRBV5-4	TRBJ2-3	NA	NA	TGTGCCAGCAGTTCCCCGAGTAGGGCTAGCATAGGAGATACGCAGTATTTT	CASSSPSRASIGDTQYF
TRBV4-3	TRBJ2-1	few	TRBD2	TGCGCCAGCAGCCGGATGGGAGGGCCGCAGTTCTTC	CASSRMGGPQFF
TRBV6-5	TRBJ1-2	NA	TRBD1	TGTGCCAGCAGTACCGAAAACAGGGGCTTATACACCTTC	CASSTENRGLYTF
TRBV7-9	TRBJ2-5	NA	TRBD1	TGTGCCAGCAGCTTAGGGGACAGGGGTCTACAAGAGACCCAGTACTTC	CASSLGDRGLQETQYF
TRBV13	TRBJ2-7	NA	NA	TGTGCCAGCAGCTTAGGTCGGGGGGCAAAATACGAGCAGTACTTC	CASSLGRGAKYEQYF
TRBV11-3	TRBJ1-5	NA	NA	TGTGCCAGCAGCTTAGAAGGGGGGGGGCAGGGGAAGGATCAGCCCCAGCATTTT	CASSLEGGGQGKDQPQHF
TRBV13	TRBJ2-1	NA	NA	TGTGCCAGCAGCTCGACCCGACAGGCGAGCTCCTACAATGAGCAGTTCTTC	CASSSTRQASSYNEQFF
TRBV7-9	TRBJ2-7	many	TRBD1	TGTGCCAGCAGTAACAAGGGACAGGGGCAGTACGAGCAGTACTTC	CASSNKGQGQYEQYF
TRBV5-1	TRBJ2-1	NA	TRBD1	TGCGCCAGCAGCTACCGGACAGGGTCTCCCAATGAGCAGTTCTTC	CASSYRTGSPNEQFF
TRBV6-4	TRBJ1-1	NA	NA	TGTGCCAGCAGAACAGTTGAAGCTTTCTTT	CASRTVEAFF
TRBV6-4	TRBJ1-5	few	NA	TGTGCCAGCCAAAACCCGACAAGGACTGGCAATCAGCCCCAGCATTTT	CASQNPTRTGNQPQHF
TRBV2	TRBJ2-7	NA	NA	TGTGCCAGCAGTGAAACCATTCCCCCAGCCTACGAGCAGTACTTC	CASSETIPPAYEQYF
TRBV5-5	TRBJ2-7	NA	NA	TGTGCCAGCAGCTCGTCCAGGGGAGCGATGTCCTACGAGCAGTACTTC	CASSSSRGAMSYEQYF
TRBV6-6	TRBJ1-4	once	TRBD1	TGTGCCAGCAGTCTCGCCGGGACAGGGCATGAAAAACTGTTTTTT	CASSLAGTGHEKLFF
TRBV2	TRBJ2-5	NA	TRBD1	TGTGCCAGCAGTGGAACAGGGGGGAGAGAGACCCAGTACTTC	CASSGTGGRETQYF
TRBV29-1	TRBJ2-1	NA	NA	TGCAGCGTTGATGGCGGGGTCTCCTACAATGAGCAGTTCTTC	CSVDGGVSYNEQFF
TRBV10-3	TRBJ2-7	NA	TRBD1	TGTGCCACTCACCGGGACAGGGTGACCTCCTACGAGCAGTACTTC	CATHRDRVTSYEQYF
TRBV15	TRBJ1-1	NA	TRBD1	TGTGCCACCAGCAGAGAGACAGGGCCCGGCACTGAAGCTTTCTTT	CATSRETGPGTEAFF
TRBV25-1	TRBJ1-3	NA	TRBD1	TGTGCCAGCAGTGATAACAGGGGGGACACCATATATTTT	CASSDNRGDTIYF
TRBV4-3	TRBJ2-1	NA	TRBD2	TGCGCCAGCAGCCAAGTAGTTCCGGGGCGGGGGGGAAACAATGAGCAGTTCTTC	CASSQVVPGRGGNNEQFF
TRBV5-4	TRBJ1-3	NA	TRBD1	TGTGCCAGCAGCTTGGCGGGACAGGGGGCAGGAAACACCATATATTTT	CASSLAGQGAGNTIYF